What follows are 12 T cell receptor beta chains derived from one specimen sequenced in a study of blood T cell repertoires in COVID-19. TCRdb's table, derived via immunoSEQ multiplex PCR, lists solely in-frame clones and lacks some. The sample yields about 250,000 clones, 80% to 90% seen once. The sample comprised PBMCs or T cells enriched from blood (not recorded which). All receptors come from a man younger than 30 who had recovered from COVID-19.

This clone has just one count. The V call is TRBV28, the J call TRBJ2-3; perhaps TRBD2 as D (5 bases). Germline V lookup: CDR1 MDHEN, CDR2 SYDVKM. Trimming shortened V by 3 bases and J by 0 bases, and 16 bases separated the two germline ends. The CDR3 totals 17 residues. The CDR3 nucleotides read TGTGCCAGCAGTTTTATTTTCGCGGGTGCTAGCACAGATACGCAGTATTTT. Translated: CASSFIFAGASTDTQYF. Variable domain in full (rest from reference TRBV28 and TRBJ2-3): DVKVTQSSRYLVKRTGEKVFLECVQDMDHENMFWYRQDPGLGLRLIYFSYDVKMKEKGDIPEGYSVSREKKERFSLILESASTNQTSMYLCASSFIFAGASTDTQYFGPGTRLTVL.

This clone came up once. This chain joins TRBV7-9 and TRBJ2-7; TRBD1 matches at 9 bases. The V gene end was trimmed by 0 bases and the J gene end by 5 bases; junction bases not matched to a gene: 5. Germline V lookup: CDR1 SEHNR, CDR2 FQNEAQ (reference sequence). There are 15 residues in the CDR3. The DNA for the CDR3 is TGTGCCAGCAGCTTAGCGCCCCGACAGGGGGACGAGCAGTACTTC. Protein product: CASSLAPRQGDEQYF.

This sequence joins TRBV6-1 and TRBJ2-6; D gene unclear. The CDR3 has 18 residues. V shed 0 bases and J shed 0 bases, with 12 bases lying between them. Germline-derived CDR1 and CDR2 are MNHNS and SASEGT. CDR3 coding DNA: TGTGCCAGCAGTGAAGCCCCCTTCGGTGGCTCTGGGGCCAACGTCCTGACTTTC. Residues: CASSEAPFGGSGANVLTF.

The chain links TRBV3-1 (or the pseudogene TRBV3-2) to TRBJ2-3, with D possibly TRBD1 on 6 matching bases. CDR1 and CDR2 from the germline V gene are LGHDT and YNNKEL (reference sequence). CDR3 length: 15 residues. V lost 2 bases to trimming and J lost 7 bases, with 16 bases between them. CDR3 DNA: TGTGCCAGCAGCCAATCTGACAGGATCTGGAATACGCAGTATTTT. As protein: CASSQSDRIWNTQYF.

The chain uses TRBV19 and TRBJ2-2; 10 bases align to TRBD2. CDR1 is LNHDA and CDR2 is SQIVND in the germline V gene (reference sequence). V shed 7 bases and J 5 bases; nucleotides not matched to a gene: 7. The CDR3 covers 15 residues. The CDR3 here is CASTWGAGGTGELFF. CDR3 nucleotides: TGTGCCAGTACCTGGGGAGCGGGAGGGACCGGGGAGCTGTTTTTT.

The rearrangement links TRBV25-1 to TRBJ2-5; 7 positions agree with TRBD1. V was pared by 9 bases and J by 5 bases, with 9 bases of the junction left unmatched. Germline lookup yields CDR1 MGHDK and CDR2 SYGVNS. The CDR3 length is 13 residues. The CDR3 DNA is TGTGCCAGTGGGAATGGGGACAGCGAGACCCAGTACTTC. This encodes CASGNGDSETQYF. Variable domain in full (rest from reference TRBV25-1 and TRBJ2-5): EADIYQTPRYLVIGTGKKITLECSQTMGHDKMYWYQQDPGMELHLIHYSYGVNSTEKGDLSSESTVSRIRTEHFPLTLESARPSHTSQYLCASGNGDSETQYFGPGTRLLVL.

The J gene is TRBJ2-2, the V gene TRBV5-1; D possibly corresponds to TRBD2 (5 bases). The CDR3 consists of 16 residues. Trimming took 0 bases from V and 5 from J, leaving 14 bases between them. The germline gives CDR1 SGHRS, CDR2 YFSETQ. CDR3 protein: CASSLEPGISTGELFF. For the CDR3, the DNA is TGCGCCAGCAGCTTGGAACCGGGAATAAGTACCGGGGAGCTGTTTTTT.

This clone was picked up one time. This rearrangement joins TRBV7-9 to TRBJ1-2; 11 bases match TRBD1. J lost 5 bases, V lost 6 bases, and 11 bases had no gene match. The CDR3 runs 16 residues. The germline V gene has CDR1 SEHNR and CDR2 FQNEAQ (reference sequence). The CDR3 loop is CASSVDRGQFWYGYTF. The CDR3 nucleotides are TGTGCCAGCAGTGTGGACAGGGGGCAATTCTGGTATGGCTACACCTTC.

The chain uses TRBV28 and TRBJ2-7; D unclear. V lost 6 bases to trimming and J lost 4 bases, with 16 bases between them. The germline V gene encodes CDR1 MDHEN and CDR2 SYDVKM. The CDR3 contains 14 residues. CDR3 in amino acids: CASRSLGQIYEQYF. In DNA, the CDR3 is TGTGCCAGCAGGTCCCTAGGCCAGATTTACGAGCAGTACTTC.

The V and J genes are TRBV28 and TRBJ1-5; D possibly corresponds to TRBD1 (5 bases). CDR1 is MDHEN, CDR2 SYDVKM, per germline. V was clipped by 2 bases and J by 4 bases, with 12 bases between them. This CDR3 comprises 15 residues. The CDR3 is CASSLGRGGNQPQHF. In nucleotides, the CDR3 is TGTGCCAGCAGTTTAGGTAGGGGCGGTAATCAGCCCCAGCATTTT.

This rearrangement joins TRBV25-1 to TRBJ1-1; 7 bases line up with TRBD1. Germline V CDR1 and CDR2: MGHDK, SYGVNS. The CDR3 totals 14 residues. V shed 3 bases, J shed 3 bases, and the junction held 4 bases outside the gene matches. CDR3 region: CASSDRDSHTEAFF. The CDR3 region has the DNA TGTGCCAGCAGTGACCGGGACAGTCACACTGAAGCTTTCTTT.

V is TRBV12-5 and J is TRBJ2-2; TRBD1 aligns across 9 bases. The V and J ends lost 5 bases and 5 bases, in that order; junction bases with no gene match: 6. CDR1 is LGHNT, CDR2 FRNRAP, per germline. The CDR3 consists of 15 residues. The chain's CDR3 is CASGITGGGTGELFF. The CDR3 nucleotides read TGTGCTAGTGGTATAACAGGGGGCGGAACCGGGGAGCTGTTTTTT.